A selection of T cell receptor beta chains follows, all from one sample in a study of patients and donors after allogeneic stem cell transplantation. TCRdb re-derived calls from the RT-PCR reads in MiXCR, one entry per CDR3 protein. The sample has about 410,000 distinct CDR3 sequences, 16% seen once; the top ten hold less than 9.5%. Material for sequencing was blood, either unsorted or a sorted T cell fraction (not recorded which). These receptors were collected from a human donor who was either an allogeneic HSCT recipient or a stem cell or donor lymphocyte infusion donor (not recorded which). It is not recorded whose cells these are; they may come from a transplant donor. Each CDR3 is given with its conserved first and last residue.

J gene	V gene	CDR3 protein
TRBJ1-2	TRBV3-1	CASSQDYRVYYGYTF
TRBJ2-3	TRBV7-9	CASSARGGKEDTQYF
TRBJ1-2	TRBV6-6	CASSPRGTDGYTF
TRBJ2-2	TRBV9	CASSTLTANTGELFF
TRBJ1-2	TRBV3-1	CASSQKGHSDYTF
TRBJ2-3	TRBV19	CASSIIGVTQYF
TRBJ2-2	TRBV11-2	CASSQLQGPGELFF
TRBJ1-2	TRBV2	CASSGEGRDGYTF
TRBJ2-2	TRBV20-1	CSARQGNAGELFF
TRBJ2-3	TRBV21-1	CASSPRRTGRGRIDGTDTQYF
TRBJ2-7	TRBV6-1	CASSPTGEDEQYF
TRBJ2-7	TRBV29-1	CSVKYKGTGLSYEQYF
TRBJ2-3	TRBV12-3/TRBV12-4	CASSFRGGPGDTQYF
TRBJ2-7	TRBV29-1	CSVGTQGILTYEQYF
TRBJ2-5	TRBV6-1	CASSEYIAGGQETQYF
TRBJ2-7	TRBV12-3/TRBV12-4	CASSLHPQGVYEQYF
TRBJ2-3	TRBV12-5	CASGRVRTDTQYF
TRBJ2-7	TRBV19	CASSSHGGLYYEQYF
TRBJ2-7	TRBV19	CASSPQGGNRYEQYF
TRBJ1-1	TRBV14	CASSQLSSMNTEAFF
TRBJ1-3	TRBV12-3/TRBV12-4	CASSSNEGAFSGNTIYF
TRBJ2-7	TRBV19	CASSIPTTSGGAVYEQYF
TRBJ1-1	TRBV29-1	CSIVVRANTEAFF
TRBJ1-2	TRBV12-3/TRBV12-4	CASSQTGGYGYTF
TRBJ2-1	TRBV18	CASSPTSGKMNEQFF
TRBJ2-2	TRBV5-1	CASSWGLAGGIGELFF
TRBJ2-6	TRBV18	CASSRGTGPFPGANVLTF
TRBJ1-6	TRBV28	CASSFNGQGHSPLHF
TRBJ2-2	TRBV27	CASSLIPRGPIGELFF
TRBJ2-7	TRBV25-1	CASSGSGTGSNMWGIYEQYF